These 21 T cell receptor beta chains share one sample of origin, sequenced in a study of siplizumab effects on memory and regulatory T cells. The repertoire was sequenced with immunoSEQ multiplex PCR; TCRdb's copy has only in-frame clones and lacks some. The repertoire has 99,000 or so clones, about 93% of them found once; the top ten carry about 0.62%. Sequencing used Tregs sorted from blood. All receptors derive from a human donor in good health.

This rearrangement joins TRBV2 to TRBJ1-2; 7 bases fit TRBD1. V lost 9 bases and J lost 2; bases outside the gene matches: 6. This CDR3 spans 13 amino acids. Germline CDR1 reads SNHLY; CDR2 reads FYNNEI. The CDR3 is CASTPGQNYGYTF. Written as DNA, the CDR3 is TGTGCCAGTACGCCGGGACAGAACTATGGCTACACCTTC.

The rearrangement links TRBV6-1 to TRBJ2-3; D not certain. CDR1 and CDR2 from the germline V gene are MNHNS and SASEGT. This CDR3 comprises 13 residues. V dropped 7 bases and J dropped 2 bases, with 10 bases sitting between them. The CDR3 protein is CASTRQPTDTQYF. CDR3 bases: TGTGCCAGCACGCGGCAGCCCACAGATACGCAGTATTTT.

J is TRBJ1-5 and V is TRBV18; no clear D gene. V lost 3 bases to trimming and J lost 11 bases, with 11 bases between them. CDR1 KGHSH and CDR2 LQKENI come from the germline V gene. There are 12 residues in the CDR3. CDR3 nucleotides: TGTGCCAGCTCACCCGAAGGGATGTCCCAGCATTTT. Translating it yields CASSPEGMSQHF.

The V call is TRBV2, the J call TRBJ1-4; D remains ambiguous. CDR1 is SNHLY, CDR2 FYNNEI, per germline. Trimming removed 0 bases at V and 8 bases at J, with 22 bases between. The CDR3 sequence is 18 residues long. CDR3 nucleotide sequence: TGTGCCAGCAGTGAAGCGCCGGCGGGGAGGTTCAGAGGGGAAAAACTGTTTTTT. Protein product: CASSEAPAGRFRGEKLFF.

This clone appeared a single time. The genes are TRBV20-1 and TRBJ1-1; D is undetermined. The CDR3 length is 10 residues. V lost 8 bases to trimming and J lost 5 bases, with 9 bases between them. Germline lookup yields CDR1 DFQATT and CDR2 SNEGSKA (reference sequence). The CDR3 bases are TGCAGTAGCCGGCGGACTGAAGCTTTCTTT. Translation: CSSRRTEAFF.

The CDR3 is CASSLSLGYEQYF. CDR3 DNA: TGCGCCAGCAGCTTGAGTTTAGGCTACGAGCAGTACTTC. V is TRBV5-1 and J is TRBJ2-7; no clear D. CDR1 and CDR2 from the germline V gene are SGHRS and YFSETQ. This CDR3 spans 13 amino acids. V was pared by 1 base and J by 3 bases, with 8 bases between.

The chain uses TRBV19 and TRBJ1-1; no reliable D call. Looked up from germline, CDR1 is LNHDA and CDR2 is SQIVND (reference sequence). V lost 4 bases and J 1 base, leaving 13 bases between the germline ends. The CDR3 spans 15 residues. The CDR3 DNA is TGTGCCAGTAGTAGAGACGGTCGAGGGAACACTGAAGCTTTCTTT. Translating it yields CASSRDGRGNTEAFF.

This rearrangement joins TRBV5-1 to TRBJ1-1, with a possible D match to TRBD1 (6 bases). Trimming removed 6 bases from V and 5 bases from J, with 8 bases in between. From germline, CDR1 is SGHRS and CDR2 YFSETQ. The CDR3 is made up of 11 amino acids. The CDR3 protein is CASKGETEAFF. The CDR3 DNA reads as TGCGCCAGCAAGGGGGAAACTGAAGCTTTCTTT. Complete variable domain (other parts from reference TRBV5-1 and TRBJ1-1): KAGVTQTPRYLIKTRGQQVTLSCSPISGHRSVSWYQQTPGQGLQFLFEYFSETQRNKGNFPGRFSGRQFSNSRSEMNVSTLELGDSALYLCASKGETEAFFGQGTRLTVV.

The chain uses TRBV5-1 and TRBJ1-1, with D maybe TRBD1 (5 bases). The CDR3 runs 13 residues. Trimming shortened V by 4 bases and J by 5 bases, and 12 bases separated the two germline ends. Germline CDR1 is SGHRS and CDR2 is YFSETQ. The CDR3 loop is CASSNPGGTEAFF. Written as DNA, the CDR3 is TGCGCCAGCAGCAACCCGGGGGGGACTGAAGCTTTCTTT.

This chain joins TRBV6-5 and TRBJ1-1; 8 bases map to TRBD1. CDR1 and CDR2 from the germline V gene are MNHEY and SVGAGI. The J segment lost 4 bases and the V segment lost 3 bases, leaving 7 bases of the junction unmatched. The CDR3 has 15 residues. The CDR3 region is CASSYLTGVGTEAFF. CDR3 coding DNA: TGTGCCAGCAGTTATTTGACAGGGGTCGGCACTGAAGCTTTCTTT.

The V call is TRBV30, the J call TRBJ1-3; TRBD1 is a possible D gene (5 bases). CDR1 is GTSNPN, CDR2 SVGIG, per germline (reference sequence). The CDR3 covers 17 residues. The V end lost 4 bases, the J end lost 0 bases, and 19 bases lay between the germline ends. The CDR3 is CAWIPGRRISSGNTIYF. The CDR3 DNA sequence: TGTGCCTGGATACCGGGACGGAGGATTAGCTCTGGAAACACCATATATTTT.

CDR3 nucleotide sequence: TGTGCCTGGAGTAGAAACACCATATATTTT. Its translation is CAWSRNTIYF. V is TRBV30 and J is TRBJ1-3; D not certain. This CDR3 region has 10 residues. Germline V gives CDR1 GTSNPN, CDR2 SVGIG (reference sequence). Trimming took off 2 bases at V and 5 bases at J, with 1 base between the two ends.

J is TRBJ1-5 and V is TRBV14; D is unresolved. There are 12 residues in the CDR3. Deletions cut 1 base from V and 9 bases from J, with 7 bases between. Germline CDR1 and CDR2: SGHDN and FVKESK. The CDR3, as DNA: TGTGCCAGCAGCCAAGGGCCCGGGCCCCAGCATTTT. Protein sequence: CASSQGPGPQHF. Drawing the rest from reference TRBV14 and TRBJ1-5, the complete variable domain is EAGVTQFPSHSVIEKGQTVTLRCDPISGHDNLYWYRRVMGKEIKFLLHFVKESKQDESGMPNNRFLAERTGGTYSTLKVQPAELEDSGVYFCASSQGPGPQHFGDGTRLSIL.

The chain combines TRBV28 with TRBJ2-5; 10 bases align to TRBD2. With 3 bases clipped from V and 2 bases from J, the junction kept 9 bases outside the gene matches. The length of the CDR3 is 17 residues. CDR1 is MDHEN and CDR2 is SYDVKM in the germline V gene. DNA for the CDR3: TGTGCCAGCAGTTTTAGAAGACTAGCGGGTTTTCAAGAGACCCAGTACTTC. As protein: CASSFRRLAGFQETQYF.

The chain is built from TRBV27 and TRBJ2-1; D is unclear. Germline lookup yields CDR1 MNHEY and CDR2 SMNVEV (reference sequence). The CDR3 is 13 residues long. Trimming cost V 6 bases and J 2 bases, with 8 bases left between them. CDR3 bases: TGTGCCAGCAGGCGACCCGCCTACAATGAGCAGTTCTTC. Its protein product is CASRRPAYNEQFF.

The chain carries TRBV2 and TRBJ1-1; D not certain. The germline V gene has CDR1 SNHLY and CDR2 FYNNEI. Trimming stripped 4 bases from V and 0 bases from J, with 9 bases between. The CDR3 contains 14 residues. In DNA, the CDR3 is TGTGCCAGCAGTGTGCGGGGATTGAACACTGAAGCTTTCTTT. This translates into CASSVRGLNTEAFF.

The CDR3 protein is CASSFSAGGYNEQFF. DNA for the CDR3: TGTGCCAGCAGCTTCTCCGCGGGAGGCTACAATGAGCAGTTCTTC. The J gene is TRBJ2-1, the V gene TRBV7-9, with 8 positions matching TRBD2. Germline trimming cut 3 bases from V and 3 bases from J; bases unmatched to any gene: 4. Per germline, CDR1 SEHNR and CDR2 FQNEAQ (reference sequence). The CDR3 extends over 15 amino acids.

The chain links TRBV9 to TRBJ2-6; D remains ambiguous. CDR3 length: 16 amino acids. Germline CDR1 reads SGDLS; CDR2 reads YYNGEE. Trimming pared 3 bases from V and 2 bases from J, leaving 12 bases between. CDR3 sequence: CASSAQWAPGANVLTF. The CDR3 DNA reads TGTGCCAGCAGCGCCCAATGGGCCCCTGGGGCCAACGTCCTGACTTTC.

The gene calls are TRBV6-5 and TRBJ2-7, with D hard to call. Germline V gene lookup returns CDR1 MNHEY and CDR2 SVGAGI. CDR3 size: 13 residues. V shed 6 bases and J shed 7 bases, with 16 bases lying between them. The CDR3 protein is CASSRPPPQEQYF. The CDR3 nucleotides are TGTGCCAGCAGCCGCCCCCCTCCCCAAGAGCAGTACTTC.

The chain carries TRBV19 and TRBJ1-1; D uncertain. This CDR3 is built from 14 residues. Deletions cut 2 bases from V and 1 base from J, with 8 bases between. Germline CDR1 is LNHDA and CDR2 is SQIVND (reference sequence). The DNA for the CDR3 is TGTGCCAGTAGTATAATCCATTCGAACACTGAAGCTTTCTTT. Amino acid sequence: CASSIIHSNTEAFF.

This chain uses TRBV4-1 with TRBJ2-6; D ambiguous. CDR1 and CDR2 from the germline V gene are MGHRA and YSYEKL. The CDR3 sequence is 18 residues long. Trimming shortened V by 4 bases and J by 0 bases, and 16 bases separated the two germline ends. The CDR3 DNA follows: TGCGCCAGCAGCCGTTGGAAGGACGACCGCTCTGGGGCCAACGTCCTGACTTTC. Translation: CASSRWKDDRSGANVLTF.